Following are 8 T cell receptor beta chains from one sample sequenced in a study of shared clonotypes between healthy human individuals. Assay: immunoSEQ multiplex PCR; the TCRdb copy retains only in-frame clones and omits some. The sample has 2 million to 3 million clones, 85% to 95% seen once; the top ten hold 0.11% to 0.15%. Sequenced sample: naive CD4+ T cells sorted from blood. Regarding subset: CD45RA+ positively selected. The receptors here all came from a man between 18 and 35 years old in good health.

The V gene is TRBV7-2, the J gene TRBJ1-1; D possibly corresponds to TRBD1 (5 bases). This CDR3 is 14 amino acids long. V was cut by 5 bases and J by 3 bases, with 13 bases left in between. CDR1 and CDR2 (germline): SGHTA, FQGNSA. The CDR3 loop reads CASSPKGRDTEAFF. As DNA, the CDR3 is TGTGCCAGCAGCCCGAAGGGACGGGACACTGAAGCTTTCTTT.

The genes are TRBV27 and TRBJ2-5; no reliable D call. The V and J ends lost 3 bases and 6 bases respectively, with 14 bases between them. Germline V gives CDR1 MNHEY, CDR2 SMNVEV (reference sequence). The length of the CDR3 is 14 residues. DNA of the CDR3: TGTGCCAGCAGTTTTACAGCCACATCAAAGACCCAGTACTTC. It specifies CASSFTATSKTQYF.

To note about this clone: Other nucleotide sequences from this sample produce the same CDR3. The chain combines TRBV7-2 with TRBJ1-4; 7 nucleotides match TRBD1. The CDR3 runs 15 residues. Germline V gene sequence: CDR1 SGHTA, CDR2 FQGNSA. Trimming cost V 0 bases and J 5 bases; bases outside gene matches: 3. The CDR3 DNA sequence: TGTGCCAGCAGCTTAGCGGGGACAGTGAATGAAAAACTGTTTTTT. This translates into CASSLAGTVNEKLFF.

This chain uses TRBV2 with TRBJ1-2; 7 positions match TRBD1. Germline CDR1 SNHLY, CDR2 FYNNEI. J gave up 3 bases and V 8 bases, and 9 bases lay outside the gene matches. This CDR3 spans 14 amino acids. The CDR3 DNA reads TGTGCCAGCTGCCGAAACAGGGGTGACTATGGCTACACCTTC. It encodes CASCRNRGDYGYTF.

V usage is TRBV6-6 and J usage is TRBJ2-3; TRBD1 matches at 10 bases. The CDR3 consists of 13 residues. Losses at the gene ends were 8 bases for V and 5 bases for J; bases not matched to a gene: 4. Germline V lookup: CDR1 MNHNY, CDR2 SVGAGI (reference sequence). CDR3 DNA sequence: TGTGCCAGCCGACAGGGGGCTGAAGATACGCAGTATTTT. It is translated as CASRQGAEDTQYF.

This chain links TRBV6-1 with TRBJ2-1; 8 nucleotides agree with TRBD2. The CDR3 spans 15 residues. Germline V lookup: CDR1 MNHNS, CDR2 SASEGT. Trimming cost V 4 bases and J 9 bases; bases outside gene matches: 11. CDR3 in DNA: TGTGCCAGCAGTGGGGTGGTGGCGGGGGGCTCTGAGCAGTTCTTC. As protein: CASSGVVAGGSEQFF.

The rearrangement links TRBV7-9 to TRBJ2-5, with 7 bases matching TRBD1. This CDR3 is built from 14 residues. V gave up 5 bases and J gave up 6 bases; unmatched junction bases: 9. The germline V gene has CDR1 SEHNR and CDR2 FQNEAQ (reference sequence). In DNA form, the CDR3 reads TGTGCCAGCAGCCTAGGAACAGGGGAGCAGACCCAGTACTTC. Translating gives CASSLGTGEQTQYF.

J is TRBJ2-7 and V is TRBV12-2; TRBD2, the D gene given by the table, was not confirmed from the DNA. TRBV12-2 is annotated as a pseudogene. The CDR3 runs 16 residues. The DNA of the CDR3 is TGTGCAAGTCGCTTCCTCGGGACTAGCGGAACCTACGAGCAGTACTTC. Translated: CASRFLGTSGTYEQYF.